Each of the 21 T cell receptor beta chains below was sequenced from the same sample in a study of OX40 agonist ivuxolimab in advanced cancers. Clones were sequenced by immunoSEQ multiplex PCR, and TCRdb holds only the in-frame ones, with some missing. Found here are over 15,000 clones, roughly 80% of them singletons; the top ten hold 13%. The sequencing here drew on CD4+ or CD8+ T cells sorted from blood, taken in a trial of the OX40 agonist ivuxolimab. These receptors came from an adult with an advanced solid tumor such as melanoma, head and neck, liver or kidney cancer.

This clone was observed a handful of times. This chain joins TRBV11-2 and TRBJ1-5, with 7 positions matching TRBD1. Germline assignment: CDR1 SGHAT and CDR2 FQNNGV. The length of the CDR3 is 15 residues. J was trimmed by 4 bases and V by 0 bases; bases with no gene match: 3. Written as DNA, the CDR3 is TGTGCCAGCAGCTTAGAACAGGGGTTAAATCAGCCCCAGCATTTT. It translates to CASSLEQGLNQPQHF.

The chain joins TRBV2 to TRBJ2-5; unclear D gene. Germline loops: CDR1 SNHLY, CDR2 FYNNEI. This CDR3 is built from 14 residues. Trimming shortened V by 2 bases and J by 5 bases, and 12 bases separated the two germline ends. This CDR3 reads CASSENLLAETQYF. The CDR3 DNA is TGTGCCAGCAGTGAAAATCTACTGGCGGAGACCCAGTACTTC.

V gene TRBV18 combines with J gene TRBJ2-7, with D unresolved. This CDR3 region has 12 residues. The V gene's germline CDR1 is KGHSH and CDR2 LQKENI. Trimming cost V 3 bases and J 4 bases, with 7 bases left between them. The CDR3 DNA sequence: TGTGCCAGCTCACCTTACGAGTACGAGCAGTACTTC. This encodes CASSPYEYEQYF.

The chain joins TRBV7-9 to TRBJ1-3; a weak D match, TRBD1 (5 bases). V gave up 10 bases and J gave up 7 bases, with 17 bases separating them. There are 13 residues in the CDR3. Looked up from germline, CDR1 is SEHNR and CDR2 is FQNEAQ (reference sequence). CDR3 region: CATTGTDSNTIYF. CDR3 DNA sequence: TGTGCCACAACCGGGACTGATAGTAACACCATATATTTT.

The CDR3 here is CASSTLAGITDTQYF. The DNA of the CDR3 is TGTGCCAGCAGCACACTAGCGGGAATAACAGATACGCAGTATTTT. V gene TRBV11-2 combines with J gene TRBJ2-3, with 10 positions matching TRBD2. This CDR3 comprises 15 residues. CDR1 SGHAT and CDR2 FQNNGV come from the germline V gene. J was trimmed by 3 bases and V by 5 bases; bases with no gene match: 5.

The CDR3 sequence is CASRPFAGLEQYF. CDR3 coding DNA: TGTGCCAGCAGACCCTTCGCTGGTCTCGAGCAGTACTTC. The chain employs TRBV2 and TRBJ2-7; D remains unclear. The germline gives CDR1 SNHLY, CDR2 FYNNEI. V shed 6 bases and J shed 6 bases, with 15 bases lying between them. The CDR3 has 13 amino acids.

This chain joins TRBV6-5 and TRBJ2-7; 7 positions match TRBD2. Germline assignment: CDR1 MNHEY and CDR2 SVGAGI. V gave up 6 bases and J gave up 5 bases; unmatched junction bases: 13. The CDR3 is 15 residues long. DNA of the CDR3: TGTGCCAGCAGGATGGGGTGGGAGGGAGGAGACGAGCAGTACTTC. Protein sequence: CASRMGWEGGDEQYF.

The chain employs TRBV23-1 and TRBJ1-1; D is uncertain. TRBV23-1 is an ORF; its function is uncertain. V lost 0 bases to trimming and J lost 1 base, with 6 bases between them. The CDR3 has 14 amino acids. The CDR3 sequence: CASSQSAGNTEAFF. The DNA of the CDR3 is TGCGCCAGCAGTCAATCTGCGGGGAACACTGAAGCTTTCTTT.

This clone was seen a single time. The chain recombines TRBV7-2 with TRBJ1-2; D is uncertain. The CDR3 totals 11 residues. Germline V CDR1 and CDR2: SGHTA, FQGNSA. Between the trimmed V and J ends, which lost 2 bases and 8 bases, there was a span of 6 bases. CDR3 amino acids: CASSLYQGYTF. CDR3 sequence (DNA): TGTGCCAGCAGCTTATATCAGGGCTACACCTTC.

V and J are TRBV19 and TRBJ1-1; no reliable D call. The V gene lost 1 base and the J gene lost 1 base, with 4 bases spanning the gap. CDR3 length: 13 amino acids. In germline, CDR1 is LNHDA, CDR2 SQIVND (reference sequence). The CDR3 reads CASSIAPNTEAFF. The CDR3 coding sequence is TGTGCCAGTAGTATAGCCCCGAACACTGAAGCTTTCTTT. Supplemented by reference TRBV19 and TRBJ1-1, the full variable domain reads DGGITQSPKYLFRKEGQNVTLSCEQNLNHDAMYWYRQDPGQGLRLIYYSQIVNDFQKGDIAEGYSVSREKKESFPLTVTSAQKNPTAFYLCASSIAPNTEAFFGQGTRLTVV.

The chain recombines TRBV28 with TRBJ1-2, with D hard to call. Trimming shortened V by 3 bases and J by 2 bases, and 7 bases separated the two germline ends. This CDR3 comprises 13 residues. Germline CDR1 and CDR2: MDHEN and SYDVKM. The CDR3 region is CASSLYGNYGYTF. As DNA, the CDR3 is TGTGCCAGCAGTTTGTACGGCAACTATGGCTACACCTTC.

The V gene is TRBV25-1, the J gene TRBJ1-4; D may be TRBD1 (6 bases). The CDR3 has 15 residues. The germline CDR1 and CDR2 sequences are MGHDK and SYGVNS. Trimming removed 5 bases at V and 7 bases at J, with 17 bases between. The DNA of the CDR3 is TGTGCCAGCAGTCAAGCCGGGGGCCTGGGTGAAAAACTGTTTTTT. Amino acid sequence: CASSQAGGLGEKLFF.

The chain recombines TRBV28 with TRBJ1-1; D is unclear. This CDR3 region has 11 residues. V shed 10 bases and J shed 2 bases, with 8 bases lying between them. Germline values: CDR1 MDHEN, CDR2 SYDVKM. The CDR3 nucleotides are TGTGCCATCCTCGGAAACACTGAAGCTTTCTTT. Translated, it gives CAILGNTEAFF.

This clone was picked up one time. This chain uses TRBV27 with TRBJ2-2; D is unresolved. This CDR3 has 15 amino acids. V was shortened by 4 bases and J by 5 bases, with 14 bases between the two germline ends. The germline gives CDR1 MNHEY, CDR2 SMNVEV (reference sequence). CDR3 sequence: CASSSWGFGTGELFF. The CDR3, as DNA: TGTGCCAGCAGTTCATGGGGATTTGGAACCGGGGAGCTGTTTTTT.

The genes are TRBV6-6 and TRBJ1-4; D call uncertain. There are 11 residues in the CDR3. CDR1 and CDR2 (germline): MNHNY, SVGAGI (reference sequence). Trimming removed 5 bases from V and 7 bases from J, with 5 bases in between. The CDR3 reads CASSLGEKLFF. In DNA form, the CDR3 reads TGTGCCAGCAGTCTGGGTGAAAAACTGTTTTTT.

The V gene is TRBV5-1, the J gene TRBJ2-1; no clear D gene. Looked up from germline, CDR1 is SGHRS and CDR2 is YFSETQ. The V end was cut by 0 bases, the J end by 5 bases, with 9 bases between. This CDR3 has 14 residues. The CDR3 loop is CASSLGSYNNEQFF. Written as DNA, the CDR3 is TGCGCCAGCAGCTTGGGGTCCTACAACAATGAGCAGTTCTTC.

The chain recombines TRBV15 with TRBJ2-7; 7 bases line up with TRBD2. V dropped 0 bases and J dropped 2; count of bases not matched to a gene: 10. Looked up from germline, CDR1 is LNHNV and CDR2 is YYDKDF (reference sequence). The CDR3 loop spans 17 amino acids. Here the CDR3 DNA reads TGTGCCACCAGCAGAGATAGGGCGGGAGAAGCTCCCTACGAGCAGTACTTC. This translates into CATSRDRAGEAPYEQYF.

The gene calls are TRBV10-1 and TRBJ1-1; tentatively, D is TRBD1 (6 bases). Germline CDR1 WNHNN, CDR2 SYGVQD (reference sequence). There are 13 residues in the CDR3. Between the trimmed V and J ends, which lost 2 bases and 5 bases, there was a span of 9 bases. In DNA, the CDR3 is TGCGCCAGCAGTGAGAGGCAGGGGACTGAAGCTTTCTTT. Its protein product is CASSERQGTEAFF.

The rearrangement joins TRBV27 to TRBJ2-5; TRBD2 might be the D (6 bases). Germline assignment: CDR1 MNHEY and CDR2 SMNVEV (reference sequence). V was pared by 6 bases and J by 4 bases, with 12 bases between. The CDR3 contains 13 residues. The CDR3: CASRRGSVETQYF. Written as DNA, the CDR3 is TGTGCCAGCAGGCGGGGTTCCGTAGAGACCCAGTACTTC.

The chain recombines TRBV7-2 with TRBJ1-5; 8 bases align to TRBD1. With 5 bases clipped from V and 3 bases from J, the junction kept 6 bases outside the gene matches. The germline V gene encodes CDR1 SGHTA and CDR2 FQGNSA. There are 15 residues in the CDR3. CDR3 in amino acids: CASSPTGAYNQPQHF. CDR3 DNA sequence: TGTGCCAGCAGCCCGACAGGGGCCTACAATCAGCCCCAGCATTTT.

The DNA for the CDR3 is TGTGCCAGCAGCCCACAGGGACGTTCACCCCTCCACTTT. Encoded protein: CASSPQGRSPLHF. The chain employs TRBV7-2 and TRBJ1-6, with D possibly being TRBD1 (6 bases). CDR1 is SGHTA, CDR2 FQGNSA, per germline. Trimming removed 5 bases at V and 9 bases at J, with 11 bases between. The CDR3 spans 13 residues.